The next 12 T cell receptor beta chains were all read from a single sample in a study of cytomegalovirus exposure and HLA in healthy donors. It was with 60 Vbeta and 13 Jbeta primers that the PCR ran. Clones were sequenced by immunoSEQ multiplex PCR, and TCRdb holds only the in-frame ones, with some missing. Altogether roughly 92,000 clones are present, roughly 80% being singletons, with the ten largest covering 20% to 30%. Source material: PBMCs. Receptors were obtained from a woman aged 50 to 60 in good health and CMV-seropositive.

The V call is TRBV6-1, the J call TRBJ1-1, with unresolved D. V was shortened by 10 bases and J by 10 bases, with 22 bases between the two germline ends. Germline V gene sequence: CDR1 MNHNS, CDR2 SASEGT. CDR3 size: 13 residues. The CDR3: CATTQPPAGGAFF. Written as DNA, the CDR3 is TGTGCCACTACACAGCCCCCGGCCGGAGGAGCTTTCTTT.

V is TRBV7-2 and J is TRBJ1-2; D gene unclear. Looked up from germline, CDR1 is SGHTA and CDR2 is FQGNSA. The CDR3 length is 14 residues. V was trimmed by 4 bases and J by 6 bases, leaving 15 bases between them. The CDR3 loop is CASSYYGVSDGYTF. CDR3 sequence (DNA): TGTGCCAGCAGCTATTACGGGGTATCTGATGGCTACACCTTC.

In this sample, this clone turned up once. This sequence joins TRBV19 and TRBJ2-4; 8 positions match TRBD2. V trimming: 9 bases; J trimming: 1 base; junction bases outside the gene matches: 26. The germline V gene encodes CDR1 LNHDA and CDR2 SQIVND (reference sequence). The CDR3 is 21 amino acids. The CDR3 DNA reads TGTGCCAGCCGCCCCACGGCGGGGGGCCTGAGCGGCCGAGGGGCCAAAAACATTCAGTACTTC. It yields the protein CASRPTAGGLSGRGAKNIQYF.

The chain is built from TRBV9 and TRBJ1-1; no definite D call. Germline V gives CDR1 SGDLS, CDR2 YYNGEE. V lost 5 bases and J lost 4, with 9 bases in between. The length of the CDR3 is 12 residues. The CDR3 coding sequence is TGTGCCAGCAGTGACTCCCCCACTGAAGCTTTCTTT. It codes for CASSDSPTEAFF.

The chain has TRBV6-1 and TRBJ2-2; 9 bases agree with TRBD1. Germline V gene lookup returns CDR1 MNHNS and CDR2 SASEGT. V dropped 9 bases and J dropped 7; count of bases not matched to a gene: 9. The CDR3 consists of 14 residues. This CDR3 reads CASTGTGMNGELFF. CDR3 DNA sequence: TGTGCCAGTACCGGGACAGGGATGAACGGGGAGCTGTTTTTT.

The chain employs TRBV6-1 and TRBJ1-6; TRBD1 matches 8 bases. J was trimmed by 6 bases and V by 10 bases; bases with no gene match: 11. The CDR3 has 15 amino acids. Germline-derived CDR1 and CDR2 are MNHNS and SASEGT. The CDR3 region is CAIGGTGLPNSPLHF. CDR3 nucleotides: TGTGCCATTGGAGGGACAGGCTTACCTAATTCACCCCTCCACTTT.

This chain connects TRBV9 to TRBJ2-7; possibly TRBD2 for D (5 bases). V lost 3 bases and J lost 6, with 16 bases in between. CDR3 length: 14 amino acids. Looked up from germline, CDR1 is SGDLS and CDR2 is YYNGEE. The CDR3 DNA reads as TGTGCCAGCAGCGGCAGAACTAGTTTCTGCGAGCAGTACTTC. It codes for CASSGRTSFCEQYF.

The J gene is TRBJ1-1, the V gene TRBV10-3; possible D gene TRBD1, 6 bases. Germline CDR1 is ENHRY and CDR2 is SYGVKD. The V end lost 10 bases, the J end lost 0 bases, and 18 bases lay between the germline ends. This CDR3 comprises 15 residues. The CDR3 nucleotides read TGTGCCAGCCAACCCCAACAGGGAATGAACACTGAAGCTTTCTTT. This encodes CASQPQQGMNTEAFF.

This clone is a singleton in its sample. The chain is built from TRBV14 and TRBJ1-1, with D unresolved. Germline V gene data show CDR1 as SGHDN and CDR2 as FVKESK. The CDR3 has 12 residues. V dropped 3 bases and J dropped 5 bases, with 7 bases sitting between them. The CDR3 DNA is TGTGCCAGCAGCCAGTGGAGTACTGAAGCTTTCTTT. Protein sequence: CASSQWSTEAFF.

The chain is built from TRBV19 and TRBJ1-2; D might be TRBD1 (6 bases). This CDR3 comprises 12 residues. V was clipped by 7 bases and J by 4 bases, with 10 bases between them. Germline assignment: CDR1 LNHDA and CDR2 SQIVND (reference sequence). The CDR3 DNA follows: TGTGCCAGTAACGGGGGGCCCTATGGCTACACCTTC. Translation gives CASNGGPYGYTF.

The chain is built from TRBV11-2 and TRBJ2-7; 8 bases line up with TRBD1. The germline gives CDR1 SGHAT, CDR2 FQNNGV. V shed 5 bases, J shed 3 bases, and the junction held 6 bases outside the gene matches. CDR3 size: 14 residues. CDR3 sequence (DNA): TGTGCCAGCAGCATGGGACAGGCGAACTACGAGCAGTACTTC. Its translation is CASSMGQANYEQYF.

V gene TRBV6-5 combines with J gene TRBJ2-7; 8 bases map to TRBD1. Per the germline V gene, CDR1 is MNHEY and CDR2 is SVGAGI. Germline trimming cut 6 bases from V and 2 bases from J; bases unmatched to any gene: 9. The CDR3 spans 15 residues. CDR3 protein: CASSLGQGPPYEQYF. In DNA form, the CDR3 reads TGTGCCAGCAGCCTAGGACAGGGCCCTCCCTACGAGCAGTACTTC.